This T cell receptor (beta chain) was recovered during a study of CD8 T cells in ankylosing spondylitis. General study points: Within ankylosing spondylitis blood, a TCR beta motif made up of roughly eight highly homologous variants appeared to be characteristic.

Libraries of TCR beta came from quantitative 5'-RACE with molecular barcodes. TCRdb independently ran MiXCR on the 5' RACE reads; one entry per CDR3 protein. The data contain 350,000 or so distinct CDR3 sequences, less than 9.5% of them singletons. CDR3 length equals 15 residues. The V gene lost 1 base and the J gene lost 7 bases, with 14 bases spanning the gap. Germline V lookup: CDR1 SGHVS, CDR2 FQNEAQ. This clonotype was observed a few times. No antigen is known for it. The V gene is TRBV7-8, the J gene TRBJ1-5, with D unresolved. This sequence was found in a male donor with ankylosing spondylitis. Sequencing was carried out using blood, either unsorted or a sorted T cell fraction (not recorded which). CDR3 DNA sequence: TGTGCCAGCAGCTTAGGGGCCCGCCTGGAGCAGCCCCAGCATTTT. Its translation: CASSLGARLEQPQHF.